One sample yielded the 22 T cell receptor beta chains listed below, sequenced in a study of T cell repertoires in cytomegalovirus infection. One entry per CDR3 protein, called by TCRdb with MiXCR from the reads. The sample shows approximately 250,000 distinct CDR3 sequences, 22% of them seen only once. Source material: CD8+ T cells from PBMCs. The receptors were sampled from a human donor in good health (CMV status not recorded). Some clones in this sample may be carry-over from other donors' samples.

The table lists this clonotype with a few counts. The rearrangement uses TRBV29-1 and TRBJ2-2; 9 bases line up with TRBD1. From germline, CDR1 is SQVTM and CDR2 ANQGSEA. V dropped 0 bases and J dropped 3; count of bases not matched to a gene: 5. The CDR3 extends over 16 amino acids. CDR3 nucleotide sequence: TGCAGCGTTGAAGATCTTACAGGGGGCTACACCGGGGAGCTGTTTTTT. It translates to CSVEDLTGGYTGELFF.

The V call is TRBV28, the J call TRBJ1-2, with TRBD1 matching over 7 bases. The trim removed 5 bases at V and 2 bases at J, leaving 8 bases unmatched. The CDR3 is 15 residues long. The V gene's germline CDR1 is MDHEN and CDR2 SYDVKM. CDR3 nucleotides: TGTGCCAGCAGTCCTCCGGGACAGTTAAACTATGGCTACACCTTC. Translating gives CASSPPGQLNYGYTF.

This clonotype was counted at least ten times. The chain carries TRBV7-2 and TRBJ2-1; TRBD2 matches at 9 bases. This CDR3 is built from 14 residues. After removal of 4 bases from V and 6 bases from J, the junction contained 4 bases not matched to a gene. Germline assignment: CDR1 SGHTA and CDR2 FQGNSA. The CDR3 here is CASSWGLALNEQFF. In DNA, the CDR3 is TGTGCCAGCAGCTGGGGACTAGCCCTCAATGAGCAGTTCTTC.

The chain uses TRBV29-1 and TRBJ2-7; TRBD1 or TRBD2 may be the D gene (5 bases each). Trimming left V 2 bases short and J 0 bases short, with 11 bases between. Per the germline V gene, CDR1 is SQVTM and CDR2 is ANQGSEA. The CDR3 covers 14 residues. The CDR3 loop is CSVESPGSSYEQYF. The CDR3 nucleotides are TGCAGCGTTGAAAGCCCAGGGAGCTCCTACGAGCAGTACTTC.

This clonotype was seen a few times. V usage is TRBV14 and J usage is TRBJ2-2, with TRBD1 as a possible D gene (5 bases). The CDR3 is 17 residues long. With 0 bases removed from V and 0 bases from J, the gap between germline ends came to 11 bases. The V gene's germline CDR1 is SGHDN and CDR2 FVKESK. DNA of the CDR3: TGTGCCAGCAGCCAAGATCAGTCAGGGCCGAACACCGGGGAGCTGTTTTTT. Protein product: CASSQDQSGPNTGELFF.

This clonotype was picked up a small number of times. The chain recombines TRBV5-4 with TRBJ2-1, with 10 bases identical to TRBD2. The germline CDR1 and CDR2 sequences are SGHNT and YYREEE (reference sequence). Unmatched junction bases numbered 5, after V lost 4 bases and J lost 4 bases. CDR3 length: 15 amino acids. CDR3 loop: CASSNLAGEYNEQFF. In DNA, the CDR3 is TGTGCCAGCAGCAACCTAGCGGGGGAGTACAATGAGCAGTTCTTC.

The chain joins TRBV27 to TRBJ1-4; 7 bases are a match to TRBD1. This CDR3 has 14 amino acids. In germline, CDR1 is MNHEY, CDR2 SMNVEV (reference sequence). V was pared by 5 bases and J by 3 bases, with 3 bases of the junction left unmatched. CDR3 nucleotide sequence: TGTGCCAGCAGTCAGGGGGTAGCTAATGAAAAACTGTTTTTT. This sequence encodes CASSQGVANEKLFF.

The chain has TRBV5-1 and TRBJ2-7; D is possibly TRBD2 (6 bases). The CDR3 consists of 14 residues. The germline V gene has CDR1 SGHRS and CDR2 YFSETQ. V lost 0 bases and J lost 2, with 9 bases in between. The CDR3 reads CASSLGDFPYEQYF. CDR3 DNA sequence: TGCGCCAGCAGCTTGGGGGACTTCCCCTACGAGCAGTACTTC. The full variable domain, with the rest looked up from reference TRBV5-1 and TRBJ2-7, is KAGVTQTPRYLIKTRGQQVTLSCSPISGHRSVSWYQQTPGQGLQFLFEYFSETQRNKGNFPGRFSGRQFSNSRSEMNVSTLELGDSALYLCASSLGDFPYEQYFGPGTRLTVT.

This clonotype was seen at least ten times. The chain links TRBV7-8 to TRBJ2-1, with a possible D match to TRBD2 (5 bases). This CDR3 contains 16 residues. Per the germline V gene, CDR1 is SGHVS and CDR2 is FQNEAQ. Trimming removed 3 bases at V and 5 bases at J, with 17 bases between. CDR3 in amino acids: CASSFYGAGANNEQFF. CDR3 DNA: TGTGCCAGCAGCTTTTACGGCGCGGGTGCTAACAATGAGCAGTTCTTC.

This chain connects TRBV15 to TRBJ2-1; weak D call: TRBD1 (6 bases). Looked up from germline, CDR1 is LNHNV and CDR2 is YYDKDF (reference sequence). CDR3 length: 16 residues. Trimming removed 0 bases at V and 0 bases at J, with 9 bases between. CDR3 sequence: CATSRELRGSYNEQFF. As DNA, the CDR3 is TGTGCCACCAGCAGAGAACTCAGGGGCTCCTACAATGAGCAGTTCTTC.

A few counts support this clonotype. The chain has TRBV27 and TRBJ2-1; no clear D. Trimming took 1 base from V and 5 from J, leaving 6 bases between them. The CDR3 runs to 13 residues. CDR1 and CDR2 (germline): MNHEY, SMNVEV (reference sequence). The DNA for the CDR3 is TGTGCCAGCAGTTTATGGCAGAACAATGAGCAGTTCTTC. The encoded protein is CASSLWQNNEQFF.

Only a few counts were recorded for this clonotype. The genes are TRBV9 and TRBJ2-5, with TRBD2 identical over 11 bases. CDR1 and CDR2 (germline): SGDLS, YYNGEE. V trimming: 5 bases; J trimming: 4 bases; junction bases outside the gene matches: 4. CDR3 length: 14 residues. CDR3 in amino acids: CASSFLAGGETQYF. As DNA, the CDR3 is TGTGCCAGCAGTTTTCTAGCGGGGGGAGAGACCCAGTACTTC.

J is TRBJ1-5 and V is TRBV19, with 7 bases lining up with TRBD1. The J segment lost 7 bases and the V segment lost 5 bases, leaving 5 bases of the junction unmatched. Germline V gene data show CDR1 as LNHDA and CDR2 as SQIVND (reference sequence). The CDR3 loop spans 13 amino acids. CDR3 nucleotide sequence: TGTGCCAGTAGTCCGACAGGGAGCCAGCCCCAGCATTTT. Protein product: CASSPTGSQPQHF.

This clonotype was seen more than once but under ten times. One end of the junction varies from germline; a read error may be responsible. This chain joins TRBV25-1 and TRBJ2-7; D unclear. The CDR3 spans 12 residues. Germline-derived CDR1 and CDR2 are MGHDK and SYGVNS. CDR3 sequence reads: CASSQYHYEQYF. For the CDR3, the DNA is TGTGCCAGCAGTCAATACCACTACGAGCAGTACTTC.

In this sample, this clonotype turned up a few times. The chain couples TRBV12-3 or TRBV12-4 to TRBJ2-2, with D hard to call. The CDR3 totals 13 residues. Trimming pared 3 bases from V and 10 bases from J, leaving 12 bases between. The CDR3 bases are TGTGCCAGCAGTTTTTCCCAGGACCAGGAGCTGTTTTTT. Protein product: CASSFSQDQELFF.

This chain uses TRBV18 with TRBJ2-3; D tentatively reads TRBD1 or TRBD2 (5 bases each). Germline CDR1 KGHSH, CDR2 LQKENI. Trimming left V 6 bases short and J 2 bases short, with 15 bases between. The CDR3 sequence is 15 residues long. The CDR3 is CASSPLEGHTDTQYF. The CDR3 bases are TGTGCCAGCTCCCCCCTCGAGGGGCACACAGATACGCAGTATTTT.

V and J are TRBV20-1 and TRBJ1-1; D not certain. V lost 0 bases and J lost 5, with 22 bases in between. The germline gives CDR1 DFQATT, CDR2 SNEGSKA (reference sequence). The CDR3 is 17 amino acids. The CDR3 spells CSARDLLRGRMGTEAFF. CDR3 nucleotides: TGCAGTGCTAGAGATCTCTTAAGAGGGAGGATGGGAACTGAAGCTTTCTTT.

The J gene is TRBJ2-2, the V gene TRBV4-1, with D possibly being TRBD2 (6 bases). The V and J ends lost 7 bases and 4 bases respectively, with 13 bases between them. The CDR3 length is 14 residues. Germline CDR1 reads MGHRA; CDR2 reads YSYEKL. The DNA of the CDR3 is TGCGCCAGCACGGAGGGGCGTGGCACCGGGGAGCTGTTTTTT. This encodes CASTEGRGTGELFF.

This clonotype has only a few counts. The rearrangement links TRBV27 to TRBJ1-1; no reliable D call. V gave up 9 bases and J gave up 7 bases, with 15 bases separating them. The CDR3 spans 12 residues. Germline loops: CDR1 MNHEY, CDR2 SMNVEV (reference sequence). The CDR3 nucleotides are TGTGCCAGTTCTCCCTACGGAGATGAAGCTTTCTTT. Amino acid sequence: CASSPYGDEAFF.

In DNA form, the CDR3 reads TGTGCCAGCAGGGACAGGGGGAGCTATGGCTACACCTTC. Residues: CASRDRGSYGYTF. This chain connects TRBV12-3 or TRBV12-4 to TRBJ1-2; TRBD1 matches at 10 bases. The CDR3 is 13 amino acids. V was clipped by 6 bases and J by 4 bases; unmatched bases: 2.

The chain's CDR3 is CASSYLGGGTGGIGEQYF. The CDR3 DNA follows: TGTGCCAGCAGTTATTTGGGGGGGGGGACAGGTGGTATTGGCGAGCAGTACTTC. This sequence joins TRBV28 and TRBJ2-7; the D gene is possibly TRBD1 (8 bases). The length of the CDR3 is 18 residues. Germline V gene lookup returns CDR1 MDHEN and CDR2 SYDVKM. Trimming stripped 4 bases from V and 6 bases from J, with 28 bases between.

This clonotype was counted between two and nine times. V gene TRBV19 combines with J gene TRBJ1-1; 8 bases map to TRBD1. The CDR3 runs to 15 residues. Looked up from germline, CDR1 is LNHDA and CDR2 is SQIVND (reference sequence). The V and J ends lost 3 bases and 3 bases, in that order; junction bases with no gene match: 6. The DNA for the CDR3 is TGTGCCAGTAGTATGTCCGACAGGGGCTACACTGAAGCTTTCTTT. This codes for CASSMSDRGYTEAFF.